These 14 T cell receptor beta chains share one sample of origin, sequenced in a study of cytomegalovirus exposure and HLA in healthy donors. It was with 60 Vbeta and 13 Jbeta primers that the PCR ran. TCRdb's copy holds only in-frame clones and misses some; the assay was immunoSEQ multiplex PCR. The profile shows roughly 100,000 clones, around 10% of them singletons. Sequencing used PBMCs. All receptors derive from a man aged 35 to 55 in good health and CMV-seropositive.

This clone was detected only a few times. J is TRBJ2-5 and V is TRBV19; 9 bases match TRBD1. Germline CDR1 and CDR2: LNHDA and SQIVND (reference sequence). V was clipped by 6 bases and J by 4 bases; unmatched bases: 15. CDR3 size: 17 residues. For the CDR3, the DNA is TGTGCCAGTAGCCTCGGGACAGGGTTAGCGATGGGAGAGACCCAGTACTTC. It translates to CASSLGTGLAMGETQYF. Filled out from reference TRBV19 and TRBJ2-5, the complete variable domain reads DGGITQSPKYLFRKEGQNVTLSCEQNLNHDAMYWYRQDPGQGLRLIYYSQIVNDFQKGDIAEGYSVSREKKESFPLTVTSAQKNPTAFYLCASSLGTGLAMGETQYFGPGTRLLVL.

This clone was picked up a small number of times. This chain uses TRBV4-3 with TRBJ1-5; no firm D call. CDR1 is LGHNA, CDR2 YSLEER, per germline. Trimming cost V 0 bases and J 11 bases, with 11 bases left between them. The CDR3 is 13 amino acids. CDR3 bases: TGCGCCAGCAGCCAAGATTCACGCCAGGCCCAGCATTTT. Protein sequence: CASSQDSRQAQHF.

This clone has a handful of counts. This chain uses TRBV2 with TRBJ2-7; D possibly corresponds to TRBD2 (5 bases). The CDR3 consists of 14 residues. Germline V gene sequence: CDR1 SNHLY, CDR2 FYNNEI. Trimming shortened V by 5 bases and J by 2 bases, and 13 bases separated the two germline ends. In DNA, the CDR3 is TGTGCCAGCAGTCTACGGGAAAGAACCTACGAGCAGTACTTC. As protein: CASSLRERTYEQYF.

CDR3 nucleotides: TGTGCCAGCAGTTCCGTACAGGGAGGGACTGAAGCTTTCTTT. It yields the protein CASSSVQGGTEAFF. J is TRBJ1-1 and V is TRBV28; the D gene is possibly TRBD1 (6 bases). Trimming removed 4 bases from V and 5 bases from J, with 14 bases in between. The CDR3 loop spans 14 amino acids. The germline CDR1 and CDR2 sequences are MDHEN and SYDVKM.

In this sample, this clone turned up a few times. The chain uses TRBV6-6 and TRBJ1-3; D gene unclear. The CDR3 is 12 residues long. Trimming took off 0 bases at V and 8 bases at J, with 5 bases between the two ends. The germline gives CDR1 MNHNY, CDR2 SVGAGI (reference sequence). CDR3: CASSYSGDTIYF. The CDR3 nucleotides read TGTGCCAGCAGTTACTCCGGGGACACCATATATTTT.

This chain connects TRBV5-1 to TRBJ2-7, with D tentatively TRBD2 (6 bases). This CDR3 spans 14 amino acids. Germline V gene sequence: CDR1 SGHRS, CDR2 YFSETQ. V lost 2 bases, J lost 3 bases, and 12 bases lay in between. This CDR3 reads CASSFSTGDYEQYF. For the CDR3, the DNA is TGCGCCAGCAGCTTTTCAACGGGGGACTACGAGCAGTACTTC.

In its sample, this clone was seen a few times. The chain couples TRBV5-6 to TRBJ1-1; D not certain. The CDR3 is made up of 12 amino acids. Germline CDR1 reads SGHDT; CDR2 reads YYEEEE. Deletions cut 3 bases from V and 9 bases from J, with 12 bases between. CDR3 in DNA: TGTGCCAGCAGCTCCCTGAGGGCCCAAGCTTTCTTT. Its protein is CASSSLRAQAFF.

The chain employs TRBV19 and TRBJ2-3, with D perhaps matching TRBD2 (6 bases). V gave up 9 bases and J gave up 3 bases, with 19 bases separating them. Germline CDR1 and CDR2: LNHDA and SQIVND (reference sequence). CDR3 length: 15 residues. CDR3 DNA: TGTGCCAGCTCCCGAAGGAGGGAAGGTACAGATACGCAGTATTTT. It translates to CASSRRREGTDTQYF.

The genes are TRBV30 and TRBJ1-1, with D perhaps matching TRBD1 (5 bases). The germline V gene encodes CDR1 GTSNPN and CDR2 SVGIG (reference sequence). V lost 5 bases to trimming and J lost 6 bases, with 13 bases between them. The CDR3 runs to 12 residues. CDR3 region: CAWGRGGPEAFF. The CDR3 bases are TGTGCCTGGGGGAGGGGAGGCCCTGAAGCTTTCTTT.

This clone appeared a few times. The chain carries TRBV20-1 and TRBJ2-1; D ambiguous. Germline-derived CDR1 and CDR2 are DFQATT and SNEGSKA (reference sequence). The CDR3 is made up of 10 amino acids. Trimming removed 6 bases at V and 5 bases at J, with 5 bases between. CDR3 in amino acids: CSATDNEQFF. Written as DNA, the CDR3 is TGCAGTGCCACAGACAATGAGCAGTTCTTC.

This clone was detected a few times. This rearrangement joins TRBV30 to TRBJ1-5; TRBD1 matches 8 bases. The CDR3 sequence is 14 residues long. Germline V CDR1 and CDR2: GTSNPN, SVGIG (reference sequence). Losses at the gene ends were 0 bases for V and 9 bases for J; bases not matched to a gene: 7. CDR3 nucleotides: TGTGCCTGGAGTGTCGGGACAGGCCTTTGGCCCCAGCATTTT. Amino acid sequence: CAWSVGTGLWPQHF.

This clone was counted a few times. The genes are TRBV6-5 and TRBJ1-1, with D tentatively TRBD1 (6 bases). Germline V gene lookup returns CDR1 MNHEY and CDR2 SVGAGI. The length of the CDR3 is 13 residues. The V gene lost 2 bases and the J gene lost 11 bases, with 15 bases spanning the gap. The CDR3 nucleotides read TGTGCCAGCAGTTACACTATGGACAGTCCTGCTTTCTTT. It specifies CASSYTMDSPAFF.

The genes are TRBV4-1 and TRBJ2-7, with TRBD2 identical over 9 bases. The J segment lost 3 bases and the V segment lost 0 bases, leaving 3 bases of the junction unmatched. Germline values: CDR1 MGHRA, CDR2 YSYEKL. This CDR3 has 15 residues. The DNA of the CDR3 is TGCGCCAGCAGCCAAGAGCGGGAGGGAAGCTACGAGCAGTACTTC. Encoded protein: CASSQEREGSYEQYF.

This clone has only a few counts. V usage is TRBV6-5 and J usage is TRBJ2-3; no firm D call. CDR1 and CDR2 from the germline V gene are MNHEY and SVGAGI. The CDR3 extends over 13 amino acids. Trimming took off 2 bases at V and 1 base at J, with 4 bases between the two ends. The CDR3 DNA reads as TGTGCCAGCAGTTACCCCGGCACAGATACGCAGTATTTT. It translates to CASSYPGTDTQYF.